This TCR beta chain comes out of a study of T-cell reconstitution after alpha-beta-depleted transplantation in children. Concerning this clonotype itself: As yet, its antigen is unknown.

Germline trimming cut 7 bases from V and 4 bases from J; bases unmatched to any gene: 12. Germline lookup yields CDR1 SNHLY and CDR2 FYNNEI. CDR3 size: 15 residues. The study's findings and limits: Elevated TCRbeta diversity at day 60 was traced, in some patients, to surviving recipient T cells and thymic progenitors. Roughly two months post-transplant, alpha-beta T cells reportedly originated from several hundred graft clones that had expanded. Newly made T cells mostly supplied T-cell counts and diversity one year after transplant.

Unique molecular identifiers were used in preparing the TCRbeta library. TCRdb re-analysed the PCR reads in MiXCR, keeping a single row per CDR3 protein. The sample holds just over 950,000 distinct CDR3 sequences, roughly 29% seen once. This sample comprised PBMCs, mostly from graft donor cells, obtained 360 days after TCRalphabeta/CD19-depleted stem cell transplant. The chain recombines TRBV2 with TRBJ2-7; 8 bases fit TRBD1. The receptor's source is a boy less than two years old who had a stem cell transplant for SCID, so the T cells may come from the graft donor. The DNA of the CDR3 is TGTGCCAGCACTATACGGACAGGGTCAGGTTACGAGCAGTACTTC. Amino acid sequence: CASTIRTGSGYEQYF.